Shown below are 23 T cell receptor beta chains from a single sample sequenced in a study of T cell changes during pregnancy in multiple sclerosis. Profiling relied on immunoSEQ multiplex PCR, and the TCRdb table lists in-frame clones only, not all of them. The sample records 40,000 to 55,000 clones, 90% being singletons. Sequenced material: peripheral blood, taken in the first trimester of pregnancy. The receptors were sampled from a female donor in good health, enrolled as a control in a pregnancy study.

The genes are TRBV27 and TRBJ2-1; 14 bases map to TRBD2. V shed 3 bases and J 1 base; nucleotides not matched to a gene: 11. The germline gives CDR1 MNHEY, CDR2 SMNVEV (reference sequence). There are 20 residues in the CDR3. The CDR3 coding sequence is TGTGCCAGCAGTTTCACATCGGGACTAGCGGGAGTAAGGTCCTACAATGAGCAGTTCTTC. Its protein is CASSFTSGLAGVRSYNEQFF.

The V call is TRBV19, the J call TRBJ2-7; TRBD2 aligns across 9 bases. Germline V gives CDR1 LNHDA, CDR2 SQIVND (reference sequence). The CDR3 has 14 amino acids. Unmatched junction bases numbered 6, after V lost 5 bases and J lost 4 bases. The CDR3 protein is CASSSTSGSYEQYF. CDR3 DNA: TGTGCCAGTAGTTCGACTAGCGGCTCTTACGAGCAGTACTTC.

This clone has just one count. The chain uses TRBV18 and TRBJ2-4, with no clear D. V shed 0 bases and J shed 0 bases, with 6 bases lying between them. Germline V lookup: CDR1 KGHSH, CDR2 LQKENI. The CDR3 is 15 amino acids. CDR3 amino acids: CASSPPSIAKNIQYF. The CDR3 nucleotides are TGTGCCAGCTCACCACCCTCTATAGCCAAAAACATTCAGTACTTC.

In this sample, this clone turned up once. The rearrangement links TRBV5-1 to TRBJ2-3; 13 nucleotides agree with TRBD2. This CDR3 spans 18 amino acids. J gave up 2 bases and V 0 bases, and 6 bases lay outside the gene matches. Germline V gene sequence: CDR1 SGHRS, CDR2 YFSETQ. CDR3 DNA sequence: TGCGCCAGCAGCTTGGGACTAGCGGGGGGTCATCTCACAGATACGCAGTATTTT. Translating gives CASSLGLAGGHLTDTQYF.

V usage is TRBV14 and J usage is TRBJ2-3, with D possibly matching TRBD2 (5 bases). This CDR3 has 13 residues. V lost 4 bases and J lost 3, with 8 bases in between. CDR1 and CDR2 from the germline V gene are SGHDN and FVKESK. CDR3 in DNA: TGTGCCAGCAGCCGCCTAGCAACAGATACGCAGTATTTT. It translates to CASSRLATDTQYF.

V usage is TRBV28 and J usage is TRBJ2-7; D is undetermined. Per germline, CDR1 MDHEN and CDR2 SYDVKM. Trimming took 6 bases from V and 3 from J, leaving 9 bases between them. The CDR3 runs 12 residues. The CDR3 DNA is TGTGCCAGCAGCTCTGACTTCTACGAGCAGTACTTC. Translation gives CASSSDFYEQYF. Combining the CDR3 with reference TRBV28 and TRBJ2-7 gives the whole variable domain DVKVTQSSRYLVKRTGEKVFLECVQDMDHENMFWYRQDPGLGLRLIYFSYDVKMKEKGDIPEGYSVSREKKERFSLILESASTNQTSMYLCASSSDFYEQYFGPGTRLTVT.

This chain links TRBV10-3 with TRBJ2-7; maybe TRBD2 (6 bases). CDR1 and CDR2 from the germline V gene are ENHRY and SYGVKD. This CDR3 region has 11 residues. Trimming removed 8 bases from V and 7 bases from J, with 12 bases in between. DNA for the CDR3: TGTGCCATCGGGGGGTCCCTGGAGCAGTACTTC. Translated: CAIGGSLEQYF.

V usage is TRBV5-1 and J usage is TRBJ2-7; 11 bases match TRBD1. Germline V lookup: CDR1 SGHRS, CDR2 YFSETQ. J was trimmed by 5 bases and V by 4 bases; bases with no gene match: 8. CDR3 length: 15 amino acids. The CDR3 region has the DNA TGCGCCAGCAGCGTAGGGACAGGGGGTCCCCACGAGCAGTACTTC. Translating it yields CASSVGTGGPHEQYF.

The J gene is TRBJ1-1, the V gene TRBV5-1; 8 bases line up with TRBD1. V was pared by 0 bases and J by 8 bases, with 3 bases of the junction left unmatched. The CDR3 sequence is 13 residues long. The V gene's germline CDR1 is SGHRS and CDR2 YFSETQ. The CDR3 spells CASSLVGTGEAFF. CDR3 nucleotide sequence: TGCGCCAGCAGCTTGGTGGGGACAGGCGAAGCTTTCTTT.

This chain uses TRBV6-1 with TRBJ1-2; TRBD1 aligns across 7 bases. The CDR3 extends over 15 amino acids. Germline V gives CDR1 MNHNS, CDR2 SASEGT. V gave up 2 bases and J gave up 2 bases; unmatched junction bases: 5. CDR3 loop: CASSELDRRNYGYTF. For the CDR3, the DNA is TGTGCCAGCAGTGAATTGGACAGGCGAAACTATGGCTACACCTTC.

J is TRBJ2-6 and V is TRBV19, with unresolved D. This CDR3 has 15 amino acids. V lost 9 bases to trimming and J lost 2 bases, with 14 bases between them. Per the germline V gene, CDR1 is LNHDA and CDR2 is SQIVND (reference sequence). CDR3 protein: CASARGVTGANVLTF. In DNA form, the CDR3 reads TGTGCCAGCGCTCGAGGCGTAACTGGGGCCAACGTCCTGACTTTC.

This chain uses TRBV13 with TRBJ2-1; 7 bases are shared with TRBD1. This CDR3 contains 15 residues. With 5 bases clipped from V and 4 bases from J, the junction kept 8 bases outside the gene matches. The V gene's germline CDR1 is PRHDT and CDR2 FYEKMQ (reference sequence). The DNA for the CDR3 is TGTGCCAGCAGCCCAAGTGGACAGGTTTACAATGAGCAGTTCTTC. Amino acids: CASSPSGQVYNEQFF.

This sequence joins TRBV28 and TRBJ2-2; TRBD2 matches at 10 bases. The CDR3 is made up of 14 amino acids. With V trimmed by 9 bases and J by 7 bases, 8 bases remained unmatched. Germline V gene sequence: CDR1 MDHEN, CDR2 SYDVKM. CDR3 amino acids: CASQREGLIGELFF. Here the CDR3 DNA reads TGTGCCAGTCAGCGGGAGGGCCTGATCGGGGAGCTGTTTTTT.

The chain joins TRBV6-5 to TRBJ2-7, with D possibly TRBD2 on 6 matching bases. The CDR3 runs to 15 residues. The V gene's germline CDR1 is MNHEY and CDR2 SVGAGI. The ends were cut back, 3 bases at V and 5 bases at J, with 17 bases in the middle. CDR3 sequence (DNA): TGTGCCAGCAGTTATCTCCCGGGGAGGTCGGACGAGCAGTACTTC. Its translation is CASSYLPGRSDEQYF.

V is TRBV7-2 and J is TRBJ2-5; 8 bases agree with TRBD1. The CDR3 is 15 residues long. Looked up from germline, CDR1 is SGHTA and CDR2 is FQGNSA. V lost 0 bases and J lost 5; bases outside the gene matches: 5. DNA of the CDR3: TGTGCCAGCAGCTTAGCACCAGGGGGCTGGGAGACCCAGTACTTC. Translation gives CASSLAPGGWETQYF. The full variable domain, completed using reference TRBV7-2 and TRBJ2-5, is GAGVSQSPSNKVTEKGKDVELRCDPISGHTALYWYRQSLGQGLEFLIYFQGNSAPDKSGLPSDRFSAERTGGSVSTLTIQRTQQEDSAVYLCASSLAPGGWETQYFGPGTRLLVL.

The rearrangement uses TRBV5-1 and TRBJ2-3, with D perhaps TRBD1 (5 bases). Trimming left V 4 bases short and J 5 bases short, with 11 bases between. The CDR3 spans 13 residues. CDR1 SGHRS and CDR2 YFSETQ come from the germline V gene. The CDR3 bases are TGCGCCAGCAGCCTACAGGAGCTAGATACGCAGTATTTT. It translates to CASSLQELDTQYF.

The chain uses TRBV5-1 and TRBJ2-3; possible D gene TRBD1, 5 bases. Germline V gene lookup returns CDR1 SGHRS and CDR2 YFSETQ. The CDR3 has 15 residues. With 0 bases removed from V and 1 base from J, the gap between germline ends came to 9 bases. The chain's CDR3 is CASSLVGAGTDTQYF. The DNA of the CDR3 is TGCGCCAGCAGCTTGGTTGGGGCTGGCACAGATACGCAGTATTTT.

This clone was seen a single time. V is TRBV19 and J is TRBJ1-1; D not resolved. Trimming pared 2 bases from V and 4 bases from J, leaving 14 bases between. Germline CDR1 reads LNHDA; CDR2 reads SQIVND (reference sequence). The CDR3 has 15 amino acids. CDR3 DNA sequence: TGTGCCAGTAGTATACCAGCGGGCGGGGTCACTGAAGCTTTCTTT. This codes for CASSIPAGGVTEAFF.

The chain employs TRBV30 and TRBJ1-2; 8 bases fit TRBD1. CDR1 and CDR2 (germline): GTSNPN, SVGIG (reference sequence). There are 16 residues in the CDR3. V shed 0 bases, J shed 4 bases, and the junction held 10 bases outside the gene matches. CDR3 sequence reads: CAWSVEAGGVSYGYTF. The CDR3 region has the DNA TGTGCCTGGAGTGTAGAGGCAGGGGGCGTCAGCTATGGCTACACCTTC. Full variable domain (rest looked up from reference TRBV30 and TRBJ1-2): SQTIHQWPATLVQPVGSPLSLECTVEGTSNPNLYWYRQAAGRGLQLLFYSVGIGQISSEVPQNLSASRPQDRQFILSSKKLLLSDSGFYLCAWSVEAGGVSYGYTFGSGTRLTVV.

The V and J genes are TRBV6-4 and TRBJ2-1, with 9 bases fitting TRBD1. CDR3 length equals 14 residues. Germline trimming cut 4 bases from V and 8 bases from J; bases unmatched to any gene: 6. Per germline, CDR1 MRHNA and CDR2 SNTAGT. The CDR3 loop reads CASSAATGGDEQFF. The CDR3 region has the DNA TGTGCCAGCAGTGCTGCCACAGGGGGCGATGAGCAGTTCTTC.

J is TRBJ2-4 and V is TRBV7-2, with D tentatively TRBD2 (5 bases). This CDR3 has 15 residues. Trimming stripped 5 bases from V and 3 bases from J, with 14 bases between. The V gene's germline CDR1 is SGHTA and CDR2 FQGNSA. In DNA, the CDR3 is TGTGCCAGCAGCCCTCAAGGAGGATTCAAAAACATTCAGTACTTC. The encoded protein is CASSPQGGFKNIQYF.

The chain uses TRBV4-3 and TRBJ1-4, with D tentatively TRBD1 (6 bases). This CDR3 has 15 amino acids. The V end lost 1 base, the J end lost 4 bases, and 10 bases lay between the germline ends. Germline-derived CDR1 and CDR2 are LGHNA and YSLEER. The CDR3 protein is CASSQVWTDNEKLFF. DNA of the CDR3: TGCGCCAGCAGCCAAGTGTGGACAGATAATGAAAAACTGTTTTTT.

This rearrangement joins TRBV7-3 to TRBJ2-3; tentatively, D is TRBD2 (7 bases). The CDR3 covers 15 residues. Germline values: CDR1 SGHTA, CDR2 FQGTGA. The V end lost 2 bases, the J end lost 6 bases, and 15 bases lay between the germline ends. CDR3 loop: CASSLRPRGGDTQYF. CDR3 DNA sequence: TGTGCCAGCAGCTTACGGCCCCGCGGGGGCGATACGCAGTATTTT.